The subject of this entry is one TCR beta chain. The entry originates in a study of blood T cell repertoires in COVID-19. Only in-frame clones appear in the TCRdb table, and some are missing; sequencing was by immunoSEQ multiplex PCR. Here the sample spans about 200,000 clones, about 82% being singletons. The CDR3 totals 14 residues. Germline V gene lookup returns CDR1 GTSNPN and CDR2 SVGIG (reference sequence). The J segment lost 4 bases and the V segment lost 7 bases, leaving 9 bases of the junction unmatched. The specimen sequenced was peripheral blood. The V and J genes are TRBV30 and TRBJ1-1, with 10 positions matching TRBD1. The source is a man in his sixties with COVID-19, enrolled during active disease. The DNA for the CDR3 is TGTGCCTCTAGGACAGGGGGAATTGGCACTGAAGCTTTCTTT. Its translation is CASRTGGIGTEAFF.